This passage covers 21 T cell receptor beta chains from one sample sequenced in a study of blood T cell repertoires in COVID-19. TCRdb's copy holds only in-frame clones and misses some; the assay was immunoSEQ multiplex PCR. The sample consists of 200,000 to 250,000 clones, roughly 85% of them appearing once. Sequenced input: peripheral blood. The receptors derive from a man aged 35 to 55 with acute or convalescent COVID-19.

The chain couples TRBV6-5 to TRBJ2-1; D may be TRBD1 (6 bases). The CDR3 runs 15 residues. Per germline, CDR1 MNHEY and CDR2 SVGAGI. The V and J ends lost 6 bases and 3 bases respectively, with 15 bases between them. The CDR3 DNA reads TGTGCCAGCAGGTACCGGACAGCTAGCTACAATGAGCAGTTCTTC. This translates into CASRYRTASYNEQFF.

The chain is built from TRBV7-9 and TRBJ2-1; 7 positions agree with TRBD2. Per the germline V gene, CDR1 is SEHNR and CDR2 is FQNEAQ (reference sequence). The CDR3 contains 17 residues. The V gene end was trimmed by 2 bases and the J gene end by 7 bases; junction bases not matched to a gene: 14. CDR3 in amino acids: CASSLFPTVWEGNEQFF. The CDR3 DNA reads TGTGCCAGCAGCTTATTTCCGACAGTTTGGGAGGGGAATGAGCAGTTCTTC.

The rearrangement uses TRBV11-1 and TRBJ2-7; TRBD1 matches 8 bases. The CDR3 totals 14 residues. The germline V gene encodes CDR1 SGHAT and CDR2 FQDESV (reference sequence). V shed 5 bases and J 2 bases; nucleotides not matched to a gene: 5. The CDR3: CASSTGQGTYEQYF. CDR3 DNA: TGTGCCAGCAGCACAGGACAGGGAACCTACGAGCAGTACTTC.

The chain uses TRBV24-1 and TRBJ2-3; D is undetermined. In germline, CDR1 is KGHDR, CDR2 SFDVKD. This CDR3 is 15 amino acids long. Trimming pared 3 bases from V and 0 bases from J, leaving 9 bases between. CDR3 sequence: CATSDGQPSTDTQYF. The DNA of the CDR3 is TGTGCCACCAGTGATGGGCAGCCTAGCACAGATACGCAGTATTTT.

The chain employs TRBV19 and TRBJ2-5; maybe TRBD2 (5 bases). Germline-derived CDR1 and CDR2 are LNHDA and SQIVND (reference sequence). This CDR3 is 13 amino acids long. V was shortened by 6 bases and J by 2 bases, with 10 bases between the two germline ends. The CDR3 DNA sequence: TGTGCCAGTAGCCGGACTGTTCAAGAGACCCAGTACTTC. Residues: CASSRTVQETQYF.

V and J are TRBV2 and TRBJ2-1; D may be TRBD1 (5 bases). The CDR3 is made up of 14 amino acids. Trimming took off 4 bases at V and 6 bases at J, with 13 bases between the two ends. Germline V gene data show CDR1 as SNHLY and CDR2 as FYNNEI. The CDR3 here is CASSGETGANEQFF. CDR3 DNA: TGTGCCAGCAGTGGGGAAACTGGGGCCAATGAGCAGTTCTTC. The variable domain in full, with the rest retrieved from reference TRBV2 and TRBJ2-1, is EPEVTQTPSHQVTQMGQEVILRCVPISNHLYFYWYRQILGQKVEFLVSFYNNEISEKSEIFDDQFSVERPDGSNFTLKIRSTKLEDSAMYFCASSGETGANEQFFGPGTRLTVL.

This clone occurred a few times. CDR3 protein: CASSLDMNTEAFF. CDR3 DNA: TGTGCCAGCAGCTTAGATATGAACACTGAAGCTTTCTTT. The gene calls are TRBV7-2 and TRBJ1-1; no reliable D call. V was trimmed by 1 base and J by 0 bases, leaving 3 bases between them. This CDR3 spans 13 amino acids. From germline, CDR1 is SGHTA and CDR2 FQGNSA.

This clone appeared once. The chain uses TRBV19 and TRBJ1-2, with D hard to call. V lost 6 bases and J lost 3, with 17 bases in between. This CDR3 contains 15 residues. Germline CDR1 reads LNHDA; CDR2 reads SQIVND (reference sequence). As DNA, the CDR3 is TGTGCCAGTAGGAGGGTTTCGGGGAAGGACTATGGCTACACCTTC. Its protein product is CASRRVSGKDYGYTF.

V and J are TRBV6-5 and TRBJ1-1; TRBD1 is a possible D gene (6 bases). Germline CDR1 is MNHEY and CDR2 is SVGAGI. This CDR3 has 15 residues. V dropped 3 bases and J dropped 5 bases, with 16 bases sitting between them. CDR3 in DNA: TGTGCCAGCAGTTATCTTTTAGGGGGGGGGACTGAAGCTTTCTTT. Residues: CASSYLLGGGTEAFF.

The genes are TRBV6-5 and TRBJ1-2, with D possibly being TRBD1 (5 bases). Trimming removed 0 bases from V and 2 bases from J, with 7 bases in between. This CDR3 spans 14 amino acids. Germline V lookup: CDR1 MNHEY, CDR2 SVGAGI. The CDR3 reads CASSYSSGNYGYTF. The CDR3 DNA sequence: TGTGCCAGCAGTTACTCGTCAGGGAACTATGGCTACACCTTC.

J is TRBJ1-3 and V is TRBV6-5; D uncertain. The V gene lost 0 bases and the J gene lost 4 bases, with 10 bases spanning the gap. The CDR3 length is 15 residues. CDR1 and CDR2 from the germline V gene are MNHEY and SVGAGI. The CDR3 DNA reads TGTGCCAGCAGTTACTCGAGCTCGGGAGGAAACACCATATATTTT. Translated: CASSYSSSGGNTIYF.

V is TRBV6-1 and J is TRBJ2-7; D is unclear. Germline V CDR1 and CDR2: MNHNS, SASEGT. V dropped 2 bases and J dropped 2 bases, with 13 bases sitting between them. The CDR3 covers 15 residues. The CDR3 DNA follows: TGTGCCAGCAGTGAATATCCTTCACAGACCTACGAGCAGTACTTC. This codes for CASSEYPSQTYEQYF.

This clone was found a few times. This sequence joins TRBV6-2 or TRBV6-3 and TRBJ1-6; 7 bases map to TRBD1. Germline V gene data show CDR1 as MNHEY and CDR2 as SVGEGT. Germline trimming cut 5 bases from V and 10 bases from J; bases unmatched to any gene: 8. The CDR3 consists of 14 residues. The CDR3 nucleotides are TGTGCCAGCAGTAAACGACAGGGCCTCTCACCCCTCCACTTT. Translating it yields CASSKRQGLSPLHF.

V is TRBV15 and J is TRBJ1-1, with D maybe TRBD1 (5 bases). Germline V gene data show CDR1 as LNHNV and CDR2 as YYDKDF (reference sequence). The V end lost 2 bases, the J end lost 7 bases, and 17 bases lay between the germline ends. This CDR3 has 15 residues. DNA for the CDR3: TGTGCCACCAGCAGAACCCCAGGGTTGGGGCATGAAGCTTTCTTT. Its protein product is CATSRTPGLGHEAFF.

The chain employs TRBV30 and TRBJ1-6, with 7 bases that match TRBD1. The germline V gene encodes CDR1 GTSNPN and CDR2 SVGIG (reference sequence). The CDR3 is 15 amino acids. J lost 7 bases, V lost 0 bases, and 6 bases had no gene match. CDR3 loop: CAWSVEAGGNSPLHF. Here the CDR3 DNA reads TGTGCCTGGAGTGTGGAGGCAGGGGGAAATTCACCCCTCCACTTT. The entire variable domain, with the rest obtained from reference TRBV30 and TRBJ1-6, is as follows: SQTIHQWPATLVQPVGSPLSLECTVEGTSNPNLYWYRQAAGRGLQLLFYSVGIGQISSEVPQNLSASRPQDRQFILSSKKLLLSDSGFYLCAWSVEAGGNSPLHFGNGTRLTVT.

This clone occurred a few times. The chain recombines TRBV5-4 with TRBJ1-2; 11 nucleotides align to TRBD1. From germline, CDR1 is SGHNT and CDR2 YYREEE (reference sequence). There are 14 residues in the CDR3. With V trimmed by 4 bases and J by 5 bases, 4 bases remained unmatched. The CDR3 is CASSRDRGGYGYTF. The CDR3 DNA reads TGTGCCAGCAGCCGGGACAGGGGGGGGTATGGCTACACCTTC.

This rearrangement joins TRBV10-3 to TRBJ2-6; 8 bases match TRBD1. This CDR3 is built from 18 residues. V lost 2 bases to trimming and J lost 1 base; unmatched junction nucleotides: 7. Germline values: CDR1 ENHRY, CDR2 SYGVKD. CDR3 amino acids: CAISEPQGAASGANVLTF. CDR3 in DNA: TGTGCCATCAGTGAGCCCCAGGGGGCAGCTTCTGGGGCCAACGTCCTGACTTTC.

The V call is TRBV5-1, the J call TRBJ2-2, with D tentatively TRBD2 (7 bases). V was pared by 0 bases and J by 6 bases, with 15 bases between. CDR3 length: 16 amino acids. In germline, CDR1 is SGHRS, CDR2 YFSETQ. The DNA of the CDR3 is TGCGCCAGCAGCTTGGCCAGCGGGGCAGGGGCCGGGGAGCTGTTTTTT. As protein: CASSLASGAGAGELFF.

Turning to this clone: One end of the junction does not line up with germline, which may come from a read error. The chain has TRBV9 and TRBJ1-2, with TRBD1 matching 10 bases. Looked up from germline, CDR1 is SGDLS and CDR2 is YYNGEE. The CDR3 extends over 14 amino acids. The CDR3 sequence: CASSTLDRGSGMAF. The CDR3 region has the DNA TGTGCCAGCAGCACGTTGGACAGGGGGAGTGGCATGGCCTTC.

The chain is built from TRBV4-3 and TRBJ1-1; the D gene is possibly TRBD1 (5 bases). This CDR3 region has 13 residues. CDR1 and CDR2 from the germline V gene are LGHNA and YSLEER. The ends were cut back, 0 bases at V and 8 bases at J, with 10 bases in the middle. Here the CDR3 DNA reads TGCGCCAGCAGCCAAGATCGGTGGGGCGAAGCTTTCTTT. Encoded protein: CASSQDRWGEAFF.

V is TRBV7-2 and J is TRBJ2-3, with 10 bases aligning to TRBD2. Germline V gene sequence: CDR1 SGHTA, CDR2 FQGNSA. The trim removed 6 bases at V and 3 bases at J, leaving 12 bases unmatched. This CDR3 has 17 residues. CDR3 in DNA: TGTGCCAGCAGGCGACTGGGAGCGGGGGGGGTAACAGATACGCAGTATTTT. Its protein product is CASRRLGAGGVTDTQYF.